Described below is a single TCR beta chain sequence and its context. Its antigen is still unknown. These data come from a study of identical twins. General study points: A partial confounding effect on zero-insertion analyses could come from invariant MAIT and iNKT cells.

The junction had 4 bases not matched to a gene; V was cut back by 6 bases and J by 1 base. Germline CDR1 reads MNHEY; CDR2 reads SVGEGT. The CDR3 runs to 15 residues. MiXCR, run by TCRdb on the 5' RACE reads, gives a single entry per CDR3 protein. Of 1.5 million to 2 million distinct CDR3 sequences listed, under 35% are singletons. Source material: cord blood. The genes are TRBV6-2 or TRBV6-3 and TRBJ2-2; TRBD1 aligns across 8 bases. The source of this sequence is a newborn girl in good health. The CDR3 spells CASRSGQGNTGELFF. The CDR3 DNA follows: TGTGCCAGCAGATCAGGACAGGGGAACACCGGGGAGCTGTTTTTT.